A selection of T cell receptor beta chains follows, all from one sample in a study of T cells in Graves' hyperthyroidism and ophthalmopathy. TCRdb reprocessed the multiplex PCR reads via MiXCR and lists one record per CDR3 protein. The data show more than 550,000 distinct CDR3 sequences, 15% to 20% seen once. The sequenced material came from blood. The receptors were sampled from a woman in her fifties or sixties with Graves' hyperthyroidism that later progressed to Graves' ophthalmopathy. Both conserved end residues are part of each CDR3. A D gene is named only where the DNA matches it firmly. Part of the rows lack a size; the others show once, few, many or a class for expanded clones.

TRBJ2-5 few 13 - TRBV5-1 TGCGCCAGCAGCTTTGCGGAACAAGAGACCCAGTACTTC CASSFAEQETQYF
TRBJ1-1 many 15 - TRBV6-6 TGTGCCAGCAGTTACTCGAGGGGTTTAGGCACTGAAGCTTTCTTT CASSYSRGLGTEAFF
TRBJ1-2 few 14 TRBD1 TRBV6-1 TGTGCCAACTTACCTCCGGGACAGAAATATGGCTACACCTTC CANLPPGQKYGYTF
TRBJ1-4 few 16 - TRBV11-2 TGTGCCAGCAGCGGGGTGGGGGCGTCAACTAATGAAAAACTGTTTTTT CASSGVGASTNEKLFF
TRBJ1-1 few 13 - TRBV2 TGTGCCAGCACAGGGGATTTGAACACTGAAGCTTTCTTT CASTGDLNTEAFF
TRBJ2-1 many 15 TRBD2 TRBV3-1 TGTGCCAGCAGCCAAGGCGGGGGGGCCGGGGATGAGCAGTTCTTC CASSQGGGAGDEQFF
TRBJ1-2 few 13 TRBD1 TRBV6-1 TGTGCCAGCAGGTGGACAGGGAAGGATGGCTACACCTTC CASRWTGKDGYTF
TRBJ2-1 - 13 - TRBV15 TGTGCCACCAGCAAAAGACTAGAGGGTGAGCAGTTCTTC CATSKRLEGEQFF
TRBJ1-3 - 15 - TRBV4-1 TGCGCCAGCAGCCAAGTAGGGAACTCTGGAAACACCATATATTTT CASSQVGNSGNTIYF
TRBJ2-3 - 14 - TRBV2 TGTGCCAGCTACCAGGCGCCCAGCACAGATACGCAGTATTTT CASYQAPSTDTQYF
TRBJ1-5 many 14 TRBD1 TRBV6-5 TGTGCCAGCAGTTACGGAAATGACAGGGTGGCCCAGCATTTT CASSYGNDRVAQHF
TRBJ2-2 few 14 - TRBV5-1 TGCGCCAGCAGCGCGGAAGGAAGGGCCGGGGAGCTGTTTTTT CASSAEGRAGELFF
TRBJ2-1 few 13 - TRBV12-3/TRBV12-4 TGTGCCAGCAGTTGGGGGGTTTACAATGAGCAGTTCTTC CASSWGVYNEQFF
TRBJ2-1 few 15 - TRBV27 TGTGCCAGCACCTCACACGAAAGGGGCTACAATGAGCAGTTCTTC CASTSHERGYNEQFF
TRBJ2-1 many 16 TRBD2 TRBV5-1 TGCGCCAGCAGCTTGGTAGGAGCGGGGGCCTACAATGAGCAGTTCTTC CASSLVGAGAYNEQFF
TRBJ2-5 many 14 - TRBV11-2 TGTGCCAGCAGCTACGTACCTTCACAAGAGACCCAGTACTTC CASSYVPSQETQYF
TRBJ2-4 - 16 TRBD1 TRBV28 TGTGCCAGCGGGCCGGGACAGGACCTAGCCAAAAACATTCAGTACTTC CASGPGQDLAKNIQYF
TRBJ1-5 - 16 TRBD1 TRBV6-1 TGTGCCAGCAGACGCCAGACAGGGAGCGGCAATCAGCCCCGGCATTTT CASRRQTGSGNQPRHF
TRBJ2-7 many 12 - TRBV12-3/TRBV12-4 TGTGCCAGCAGTTTATCGGGCGGCGAGCAGTACTTC CASSLSGGEQYF
TRBJ1-1 few 11 - TRBV6-1 TGTGCCAGCAGCACCGGGACTGGCGGTTTCTTT CASSTGTGGFF
TRBJ1-1 few 15 TRBD1 TRBV10-3 TGTGCCATCAGTGAGTCGGGACAGACGAACACTGAAGCTTTCTTT CAISESGQTNTEAFF
TRBJ2-7 many 13 - TRBV20-1 TGCAGTGCTAGAAGGCGGGCCGGCTACGAGCAGTACTTC CSARRRAGYEQYF
TRBJ2-5 few 14 - TRBV5-1 TGCGCCAGCAGCTCCGGGGAGGATTTGGAGACCCAGTACTTC CASSSGEDLETQYF
TRBJ1-6 few 17 TRBD1 TRBV12-3/TRBV12-4 TGTGCCAGCAGCCTTGGACAGGGGGTCTCCTATAATTCACCCCTCCACTTT CASSLGQGVSYNSPLHF
TRBJ1-2 few 14 TRBD1 TRBV29-1 TGCAGCGTTGAACGGGGACAGGGCCTTTATGGCTACACCTTC CSVERGQGLYGYTF
TRBJ1-2 - 14 - TRBV12-3/TRBV12-4 TGTGCCAGCAGTTTGAGCAGTGAAGACTATGGCTACACCTTC CASSLSSEDYGYTF
TRBJ1-6 once 14 - TRBV2 TGTGCCAGCAGTGATGTTTTCGCGAATTCACCCCTCCACTTT CASSDVFANSPLHF
TRBJ1-1 few 14 - TRBV7-8 TGTGCCAGCAGCTCAGCGCAGGGGACCACTGAAGCTTTCTTT CASSSAQGTTEAFF
TRBJ1-2 many 12 - TRBV20-1 TGCAGTGCACCCGGGACCCGGGATGGCTACACCTTC CSAPGTRDGYTF